These T cell receptor beta chains were read from a single sample in a study of blood T cells in healthy people across ages. A single record per CDR3 protein comes from TCRdb applying MiXCR to the 5' RACE reads. The data hold around 820,000 distinct CDR3 sequences, with approximately 25% observed a single time. The same data also went into a second study, on T cells of mothers and their children.

Sequenced: blood. The receptor source for this set is a boy aged 5-17 years in good health. CDR3s include the opening cysteine and the closing phenylalanine or tryptophan. The D gene is left open where the match is weak. Clone size is given for some rows only: seen once, a few or many times, or a class if the clone is expanded.

clone_size | j_call | d_call | v_call | cdr3_nt | cdr3_aa
few | TRBJ2-7 | NA | TRBV14 | TGTGCCAGCAGCTCTAGGACCCTGATGAACTACGAGCAGTACTTC | CASSSRTLMNYEQYF
NA | TRBJ2-6 | NA | TRBV18 | TGTGCCAGCTCGCAAACCGGGGGGCAGGGGCCCTCTGGGGCCAACGTCCTGACTTTC | CASSQTGGQGPSGANVLTF
NA | TRBJ1-2 | NA | TRBV30 | TGTGCCTGGGGTGTACTGTTAGGGGCGAACTATGGCTACACCTTC | CAWGVLLGANYGYTF
many | TRBJ1-2 | TRBD1 | TRBV20-1 | TGCAGTGCTCTAGATCCGGACAGGGGTTTTGGCTACACCTTC | CSALDPDRGFGYTF
few | TRBJ2-6 | NA | TRBV25-1 | TGTGCCAGCAGAGGGGGAATAGGGGGGGCCAACGTCCTGACTTTC | CASRGGIGGANVLTF
few | TRBJ2-3 | NA | TRBV28 | TGTGCCAGCAGTTTATTGCCCCGAGCAGATACGCAGTATTTT | CASSLLPRADTQYF
NA | TRBJ2-7 | NA | TRBV29-1 | TGCAGCGCCCGAAGTTCGGGCGACTCCTACGAGCAGTACTTC | CSARSSGDSYEQYF
once | TRBJ2-3 | NA | TRBV5-1 | TGCGCCAACAGCTTGGTAGTTGGCACAGATACGCAGTATTTT | CANSLVVGTDTQYF
NA | TRBJ1-1 | NA | TRBV7-3 | TGTGCCGGCAGCTTAATGGCACAGGGGAACACTGAAGCTTTCTTT | CAGSLMAQGNTEAFF
NA | TRBJ2-3 | TRBD2 | TRBV29-1 | TGCAGCGTTTCGGGGCTAGCGGGAGTTTTAGATACGCAGTATTTT | CSVSGLAGVLDTQYF
few | TRBJ2-7 | NA | TRBV29-1 | TGCAGCGTTGAACACCTCACGGGACGGGACTACGAGCAGTACTTC | CSVEHLTGRDYEQYF
NA | TRBJ1-4 | NA | TRBV20-1 | TGCAGTGCTAGAGCCTTCGACAGCCTCGGACTGTTTTTT | CSARAFDSLGLFF
NA | TRBJ2-5 | TRBD1 | TRBV5-1 | TGCGCCAGCAGCTCCGGGACAGGGGAGGAAGAGACCCAGTACTTC | CASSSGTGEEETQYF
NA | TRBJ1-1 | NA | TRBV6-5 | TGTGCCAGCAGGGGAGAAGTCACTGAAGCTTTCTTT | CASRGEVTEAFF
few | TRBJ2-5 | NA | TRBV3-1 | TGTGCCAGCAGCCAACCCGGGAAGGCCCCCCAGTACTTC | CASSQPGKAPQYF
few | TRBJ2-5 | TRBD2 | TRBV28 | TGTGCCAGCAGCCTAGCGGGTAGAATTCACCAAGAGACCCAGTACTTC | CASSLAGRIHQETQYF
few | TRBJ2-1 | NA | TRBV4-2 | TGTGCCAGCAGCCAAGGGCGGGACGGTAACAATGAGCAGTTCTTC | CASSQGRDGNNEQFF
NA | TRBJ2-7 | NA | TRBV21-1 | TGTGCCAGCAGCAAAAAAGGGGACAGTCGGGAGTACGAGCAGTACTTC | CASSKKGDSREYEQYF
NA | TRBJ1-2 | TRBD1 | TRBV6-6 | TGTGCCAGCAGTTATGCATTGGACAGGGGCCTGCATGGCTACACCTTC | CASSYALDRGLHGYTF
NA | TRBJ1-6 | TRBD1 | TRBV9 | TGTGCCAGCAGCCCCGGACAGGGATCACGGTCACCCCTCCGCTTT | CASSPGQGSRSPLRF
NA | TRBJ2-1 | TRBD2 | TRBV20-1 | TGCAGTGCTAGAATGGCCACTAGCGAGGGCTACAATGAGCAGTTCTTC | CSARMATSEGYNEQFF
NA | TRBJ1-1 | NA | TRBV20-1 | TGCAGTGCCCGGACCCTCGGGAACACTGAAGCTTTCTTT | CSARTLGNTEAFF
NA | TRBJ1-3 | NA | TRBV7-2 | TGTGCCAGCAGCTCGCCCCCTCTCGGAAACACCATATATTTT | CASSSPPLGNTIYF
NA | TRBJ2-3 | NA | TRBV12-3/TRBV12-4 | TGTGCCAGCAGTACGGGATGGTTTGGCACAGATACGCAGTATTTT | CASSTGWFGTDTQYF
NA | TRBJ1-4 | NA | TRBV5-1 | TGCGCCAGCAGACTCTCGACGGGGGAAAAACTGTTTTTT | CASRLSTGEKLFF
once | TRBJ2-7 | NA | TRBV5-6 | TGTGCCAGCAGCGGCGACAGTCCGAACGAGCAGTACTTC | CASSGDSPNEQYF
NA | TRBJ2-5 | TRBD1 | TRBV12-3/TRBV12-4 | TGTGCCAGCACGACAGGGGAAGGGACCCAGTACTTC | CASTTGEGTQYF
few | TRBJ2-5 | NA | TRBV6-2/TRBV6-3 | TGTGCCAGCAGTTACCGGGACAAGCAAGAGACCCAGTACTTC | CASSYRDKQETQYF
NA | TRBJ2-2 | TRBD1 | TRBV2 | TGTGCCAGCAGTGAAGAGGGACAGGACACCGGGGAGCTGTTTTTT | CASSEEGQDTGELFF
NA | TRBJ2-5 | TRBD2 | TRBV7-2 | TGTGCCAGCAGCTTGGGACTAGCGGGGACGCCCCAAGAGACCCAGTACTTC | CASSLGLAGTPQETQYF
NA | TRBJ2-7 | NA | TRBV20-1 | TGCAGTGCTAGAGATGTGGGAGAGCAGTACTTC | CSARDVGEQYF
NA | TRBJ2-7 | NA | TRBV7-8 | TGTGCCAGCAGCTTAGCGGGGTACTACGAGCAGTACTTC | CASSLAGYYEQYF
few | TRBJ1-2 | NA | TRBV20-1 | TGCAGTGCTAGTAAAGGGGATCTCGGCTACACCTTC | CSASKGDLGYTF
NA | TRBJ2-7 | NA | TRBV5-1 | TGCGCCAGCAGCTTGGAGTTTGAGTACTACGAGCAGTACTTC | CASSLEFEYYEQYF
few | TRBJ2-7 | TRBD1 | TRBV5-6 | TGTGCCAGCAGCTTGGATATGGGACAGGCGCCGTCCTACGAGCAGTACTTC | CASSLDMGQAPSYEQYF
many | TRBJ1-4 | NA | TRBV4-3 | TGCGCCAGCAGCCAGGGGGGCGTCGGCGGATCCGCTAATGAAAAACTGTTTTTT | CASSQGGVGGSANEKLFF
few | TRBJ2-3 | NA | TRBV20-1 | TGCAGTGCCTCGGAGGACACAGATACGCAGTATTTT | CSASEDTDTQYF
NA | TRBJ2-3 | TRBD2 | TRBV19 | TGTGCCAGTAGTGCCGACTCTAGCGGGAGTAGCACAGATACGCAGTATTTT | CASSADSSGSSTDTQYF
NA | TRBJ1-1 | TRBD1 | TRBV6-1 | TGTGCCAGCAGGTACAGGGGAGGCACTGAAGCTTTCTTT | CASRYRGGTEAFF
few | TRBJ2-2 | NA | TRBV6-5 | TGTGCCAGCATTACCGCGCAGGGGACCGGGGAGCTGTTTTTT | CASITAQGTGELFF
few | TRBJ1-2 | NA | TRBV13 | TGTGCCAGCAGCGGGACCGGGACGCCCCGAGGGGGCTACACCTTC | CASSGTGTPRGGYTF
NA | TRBJ2-1 | TRBD2 | TRBV7-9 | TGTGCCAGCAGCCCTAGCGGTTCGGCGGAGCAGTTCTTC | CASSPSGSAEQFF
few | TRBJ1-4 | NA | TRBV12-3/TRBV12-4 | TGTGCCAGCACCCGAGATCGGGAAAAACTGTTTTTT | CASTRDREKLFF
many | TRBJ2-1 | TRBD2 | TRBV7-2 | TGTGCCAGCAGCGCGGGGGGGGGCTCCTACAATGAGCAGTTCTTC | CASSAGGGSYNEQFF
few | TRBJ2-7 | TRBD2 | TRBV9 | TGTGCCAGCAGCCCTGTAGCGGGAATAGCGGGGGGCCCCCTCTACGAGCAGTACTTC | CASSPVAGIAGGPLYEQYF
NA | TRBJ2-5 | TRBD1 | TRBV12-5 | TGTGCTAGTGGTTTGGGGACAGGGATGGAGACCCAGTACTTC | CASGLGTGMETQYF